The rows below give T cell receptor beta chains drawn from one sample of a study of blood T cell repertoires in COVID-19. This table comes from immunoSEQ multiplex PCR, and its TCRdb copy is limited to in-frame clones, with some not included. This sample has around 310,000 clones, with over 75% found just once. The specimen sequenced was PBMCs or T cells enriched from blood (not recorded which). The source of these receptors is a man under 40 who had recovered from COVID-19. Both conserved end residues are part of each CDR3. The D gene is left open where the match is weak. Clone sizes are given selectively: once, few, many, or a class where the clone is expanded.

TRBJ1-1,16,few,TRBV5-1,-,CASSLGPTEMNTEAFF,TGCGCCAGCAGCTTGGGACCAACGGAGATGAACACTGAAGCTTTCTTT
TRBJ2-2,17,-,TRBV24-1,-,CATSDLTRDTLSGELFF,TGTGCCACCAGTGATTTGACCCGGGACACCCTTTCCGGGGAGCTGTTTTTT
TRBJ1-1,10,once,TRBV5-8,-,CASSFSPAFF,TGTGCCAGCAGCTTCTCCCCTGCTTTCTTT
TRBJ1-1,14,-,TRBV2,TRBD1,CASSEVRGHTEAFF,TGTGCCAGCAGTGAGGTGAGGGGGCACACTGAAGCTTTCTTT
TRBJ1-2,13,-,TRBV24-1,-,CATSDSEFYGYTF,TGTGCCACCAGTGACAGCGAGTTCTATGGCTACACCTTC
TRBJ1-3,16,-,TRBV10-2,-,CASSESVPRTGNTIYF,TGCGCCAGCAGTGAGTCGGTCCCGCGGACTGGAAACACCATATATTTT
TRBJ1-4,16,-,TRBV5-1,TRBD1,CASSVGTGDRDEKLFF,TGCGCCAGCAGCGTCGGGACAGGCGATCGTGATGAAAAACTGTTTTTT
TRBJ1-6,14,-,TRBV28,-,CASSLSGGDSPLHF,TGTGCCAGCAGTTTATCGGGCGGGGATTCACCCCTCCACTTT
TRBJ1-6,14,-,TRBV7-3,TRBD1,CASSWTGLGSPLHF,TGTGCCAGCAGCTGGACAGGTTTAGGCTCACCCCTCCACTTT
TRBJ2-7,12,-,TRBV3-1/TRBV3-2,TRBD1,CASSIGGSEQYF,TGTGCCAGCAGTATAGGGGGCAGCGAGCAGTACTTC
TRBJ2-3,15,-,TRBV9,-,CASSLRGTPSWAQYF,TGTGCCAGCAGCCTTCGAGGGACTCCGAGCTGGGCGCAGTATTTT
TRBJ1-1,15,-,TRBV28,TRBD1,CASSGGTGVVSEAFF,TGTGCCAGCAGTGGAGGGACAGGAGTCGTCAGTGAAGCTTTCTTT
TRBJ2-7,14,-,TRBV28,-,CASNTGTSLYEQYF,TGTGCCAGCAACACCGGGACAAGCCTCTACGAGCAGTACTTC
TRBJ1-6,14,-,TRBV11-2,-,CASSLDLYNSPLHF,TGTGCCAGCAGCTTAGACCTCTATAATTCACCCCTCCACTTT
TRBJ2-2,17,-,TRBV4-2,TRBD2,CASSPQIGGGTAGELFF,TGTGCCAGCAGCCCCCAGATCGGCGGGGGGACTGCCGGGGAGCTGTTTTTT
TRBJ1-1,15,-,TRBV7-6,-,CASSLEGEGNTEAFF,TGTGCCAGCAGCTTAGAGGGAGAGGGGAACACTGAAGCTTTCTTT
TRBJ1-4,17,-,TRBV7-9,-,CASSLGRREDPNEKLFF,TGTGCCAGCAGCTTAGGTCGAAGGGAGGACCCAAATGAAAAACTGTTTTTT
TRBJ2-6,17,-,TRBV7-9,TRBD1,CASSAGTGVLWANVLTF,TGTGCCAGCAGCGCCGGGACAGGGGTCCTCTGGGCCAACGTCCTGACTTTC
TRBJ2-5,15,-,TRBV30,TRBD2,CAWSAGLADQETQYF,TGTGCCTGGAGCGCGGGACTAGCGGACCAAGAGACCCAGTACTTC
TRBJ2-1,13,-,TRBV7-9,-,CASSLAERRRQFF,TGTGCCAGCAGCTTAGCGGAAAGGCGGCGGCAGTTCTTC
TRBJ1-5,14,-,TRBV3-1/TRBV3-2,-,CASSPYDSNQPQHF,TGTGCCAGCAGCCCCTACGATAGCAATCAGCCCCAGCATTTT
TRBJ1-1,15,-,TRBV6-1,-,CASSEDVAMNTEAFF,TGTGCCAGCAGTGAAGATGTGGCCATGAACACTGAAGCTTTCTTT
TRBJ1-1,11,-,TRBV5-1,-,CASSLDAVNVF,TGCGCCAGCAGCTTGGACGCAGTCAATGTCTTT
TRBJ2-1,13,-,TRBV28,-,CASSYPLYNEQFF,TGTGCCAGCAGTTACCCACTCTACAATGAGCAGTTCTTC
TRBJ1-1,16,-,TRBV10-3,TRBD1,CAISDRTGGMHTEAFF,TGTGCCATCAGTGACCGGACAGGGGGTATGCACACTGAAGCTTTCTTT
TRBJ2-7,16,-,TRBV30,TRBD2,CAWSVGIGRGLYEQYF,TGTGCCTGGAGTGTAGGTATAGGGAGGGGCCTCTACGAGCAGTACTTC
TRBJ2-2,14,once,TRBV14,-,CASSQETGLRELFF,TGTGCCAGCAGCCAAGAGACAGGCCTTAGGGAGCTGTTTTTT
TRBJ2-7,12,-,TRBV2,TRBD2,CANRLANYEQYF,TGTGCCAATCGACTAGCGAACTACGAGCAGTACTTC
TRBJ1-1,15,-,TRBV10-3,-,CAISEFQNSGTEAFF,TGTGCCATCAGTGAGTTCCAGAACTCGGGTACTGAAGCTTTCTTT
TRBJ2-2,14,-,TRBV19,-,CASSSQGNTGELFF,TGTGCCAGTAGTTCCCAGGGGAACACCGGGGAGCTGTTTTTT
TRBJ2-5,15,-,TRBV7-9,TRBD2,CASSVSGGASETQYF,TGTGCCAGCAGCGTTAGCGGGGGGGCGTCAGAGACCCAGTACTTC
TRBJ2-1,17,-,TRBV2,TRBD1,CASSPISLDRGYNEQFF,TGTGCCAGCAGTCCAATAAGCTTGGACAGGGGATACAATGAGCAGTTCTTC
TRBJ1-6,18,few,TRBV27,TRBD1,CASSLSLGVGTGTTPLHF,TGTGCCAGCAGTTTATCTCTGGGTGTGGGGACAGGGACGACACCCCTCCACTTT
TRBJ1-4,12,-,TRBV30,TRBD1,CASGQEIEKLFF,TGTGCCTCGGGACAGGAAATCGAAAAACTGTTTTTT
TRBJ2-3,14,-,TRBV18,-,CASSPGARQDTQYF,TGTGCCAGCTCACCAGGTGCGCGGCAAGATACGCAGTATTTT
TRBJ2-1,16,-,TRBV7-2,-,CASSLTLATGLEEQFF,TGTGCCAGCAGCCTCACACTAGCTACGGGATTAGAGGAGCAGTTCTTC
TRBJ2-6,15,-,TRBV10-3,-,CAISESYSGANVLTF,TGTGCCATCAGTGAGTCTTACTCTGGGGCCAACGTCCTGACTTTC
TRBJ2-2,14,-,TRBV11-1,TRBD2,CASSPGGGSGELFF,TGTGCCAGCAGCCCCGGCGGGGGATCCGGGGAGCTGTTTTTT
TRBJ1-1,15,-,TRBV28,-,CASSLIIQGNTEAFF,TGTGCCAGCAGTCTAATAATACAGGGGAACACTGAAGCTTTCTTT
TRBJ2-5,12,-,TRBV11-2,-,CASAFSRETQYF,TGTGCCAGCGCCTTTAGTCGAGAGACCCAGTACTTC
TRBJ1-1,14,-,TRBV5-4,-,CASSGEPVNTEAFF,TGTGCCAGCAGCGGGGAGCCGGTGAACACTGAAGCTTTCTTT
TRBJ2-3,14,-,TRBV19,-,CASAQPRGTDTQYF,TGTGCCAGTGCCCAGCCAAGGGGAACAGATACGCAGTATTTT
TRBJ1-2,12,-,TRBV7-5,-,CARSQEADGYTF,TGTGCCAGAAGCCAGGAGGCGGATGGCTACACCTTC
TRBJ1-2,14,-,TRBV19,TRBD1,CASSISRGLYGYTF,TGTGCCAGTAGTATATCCAGGGGGCTATATGGCTACACCTTC
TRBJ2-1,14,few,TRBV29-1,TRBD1,CSVEGRKDRDEQFF,TGCAGCGTTGAAGGACGAAAGGACAGGGATGAGCAGTTCTTC
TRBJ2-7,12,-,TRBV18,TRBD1,CASSRGTAEQYF,TGTGCCAGCTCACGAGGGACAGCCGAGCAGTACTTC
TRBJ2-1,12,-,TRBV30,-,CAWSTPYNEQFF,TGTGCCTGGAGTACTCCCTACAATGAGCAGTTCTTC
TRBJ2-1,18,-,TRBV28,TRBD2,CASSQIAGGWSSYNEQFF,TGTGCCAGCAGTCAGATAGCGGGGGGCTGGAGCTCCTACAATGAGCAGTTCTTC